What follows describes a single T cell receptor (beta chain). What this receptor recognizes is not known. Base qualities are missing; no much larger clone stands one base away. The immunoSEQ Assay, a bias-controlled multiplex PCR, was used to amplify TCRbeta CDR3 regions from genomic DNA. The paper's data handling went like this. Within the assay, amplification of reference gene primers was used to estimate how many nucleated cells each sample contained. To quantify the absolute abundance of each unique TCRbeta CDR3 rearrangement, sequence reads were collapsed and filtered. For each sample, productive Simpson clonality was calculated as the square root of Simpson's diversity index across productive rearrangements. Here the immuneACCESS table is served through TCRdb, limited to in-frame sequences with V and J called. Missing clones are a known gap in these copies; in checked studies unresolved V genes cover under half, and the rest lacks a known reason. V and J calls and clone size are those listed in that table; D and trimming were worked out from the DNA. The sample table contains about 230,000 clones; only one count was recorded for 70% to 90% of them. In total, the top ten clones hold roughly 12% of the sample.

One collaborating source in Seattle enrolled patients during active infection and followed them longitudinally through the course of disease. Collaborating institutions collected whole blood in K2EDTA tubes following their own protocols. For TCRbeta analysis, collaborators shipped samples as frozen whole blood, isolated PBMCs, or DNA extracted from either of those sample types. These data come from a study of blood T cell repertoires in COVID-19 (dated by TCRdb to the early 2020s). General notes on the study: Collaborator samples came from the United States, Italy and Spain and covered acute and convalescent phases of COVID-19. Sample metadata almost always included a de-identified subject ID, COVID-19 status, age in years and sex. The samples were drawn from two sources: the first 160 participants of the ongoing ImmuneRACE study, and fewer than 1,500 subjects contributed by 6 global collaborators. Where HLA class I and class II types were available, the types were taken from metadata supplied by the sample provider, not from assay-based typing. Subjects who had been exposed to COVID-19, were actively infected with it, or had recovered from it provided the deeply sampled blood TCRbeta repertoires that made up the dataset. The repertoires were made available in a free public database intended to serve as a resource for research on the immune response to SARS-CoV-2. The prospective study material was composed of cDNA or gDNA derived from T cells, B-cell-depleted T cells, or PBMCs. General study outcomes and caveats: Clinical and demographic metadata were provided uncurated, with the amount varying by source and participant.

The sample taken for sequencing was peripheral blood. The origin of this receptor is a man aged 45-65 years with COVID-19, enrolled during active disease.

The bases are TGCAGCGTTGAAGACTGGACTAGCGGGAACTATGAGCAGTTCTTC. This codes for CSVEDWTSGNYEQFF. Recombination linked TRBV29-1 to TRBJ2-1, with TRBD2 identical over 12 junction bases. The CDR3, cysteine through phenylalanine, is 15 amino acids long. CDR3 DNA is the only sequence kept; it has 45 bases, read in frame from the first base. V loses 0 bases at its end and J loses 8 bases; junction bases beyond the gene matches: 5. The germline V gene supplies CDR1 SQVTM and CDR2 ANQGSEA.